These 3 T cell receptor beta chains were sequenced from one sample in a study of regulatory T cells in long-lasting Graves disease. Documented time point: persistent/refractory GD, antithyroid drugs over 5 years with positive TRAb. From RNA extracted from PBMCs, the TCR library was made. Researchers made TCR beta libraries by using iRepertoire HTBI primers and running Arm-PCR on CDR3 regions. TCRdb re-derived calls from the multiplex PCR reads in MiXCR, one entry per CDR3 protein. The sample carries about 660,000 distinct CDR3 sequences, around 30% recorded once. The material sequenced was peripheral blood mononuclear cells (PBMCs), taken when the disease was refractory, from a patient treated with antithyroid drugs. The receptors originated from a female donor with Graves disease.

In its sample, this clonotype was seen a few times. A junction end diverges from the germline sequence, so it may reflect a read error. V and J are TRBV5-6 and TRBJ2-5; D is undetermined. Germline CDR1 reads SGHDT; CDR2 reads YYEEEE. The CDR3 covers 12 residues. CDR3 sequence (DNA): TGTGCCACCAGCTTCCGGGAAGAGACCCAGTACTTC. Translating it yields CATSFREETQYF.

The sample holds many counts of this clonotype. The chain is built from TRBV12-5 and TRBJ1-1; no definite D call. The V and J ends lost 0 bases and 5 bases respectively, with 13 bases between them. The CDR3 has 15 residues. Germline CDR1 is LGHNT and CDR2 is FRNRAP. The CDR3: CASGLVVSPLTEAFF. The CDR3 DNA sequence: TGTGCTAGTGGTTTGGTAGTCTCCCCTCTGACTGAAGCTTTCTTT.

A remark on this clonotype: Just one base apart from a much larger clone, this may be a read error. The rearrangement links TRBV2 to TRBJ1-1; D call uncertain. The CDR3 length is 12 residues. Trimming pared 4 bases from V and 8 bases from J, leaving 11 bases between. Per germline, CDR1 SNHLY and CDR2 FYNNEI. CDR3 bases: TGTGCCAGCAGTGGACCGGCAGTCGAAGCTTTCTTT. It translates to CASSGPAVEAFF. The full variable domain, its missing parts supplied by reference TRBV2 and TRBJ1-1, is EPEVTQTPSHQVTQMGQEVILRCVPISNHLYFYWYRQILGQKVEFLVSFYNNEISEKSEIFDDQFSVERPDGSNFTLKIRSTKLEDSAMYFCASSGPAVEAFFGQGTRLTVV.